This T cell receptor (beta chain) was captured by sequencing in a study of blood T cell repertoires in COVID-19. Study context: From the United States, Italy and Spain came samples of acute and convalescent COVID-19. PBMCs, B-cell-depleted T cells, or T cells provided the cDNA or gDNA that made up the material.

As processed by the authors: Quantification of nucleated cells was approximated via reference gene primer amplification. Sequencing used immunoSEQ multiplex PCR; TCRdb keeps in-frame clones, though not all of them. V, J and clone size derive from that table, while D and trimming were established from the DNA sequence. In the table there are roughly 120,000 clones, 70% to 80% of which are singletons. The sequenced material came from peripheral blood. The TCR was taken from a man in his 70s with acute or convalescent COVID-19.

The CDR3 region is CASSSGQGLPLPGEKLFF. The CDR3 coding sequence is TGTGCCAGCAGCTCCGGACAGGGCCTTCCACTCCCGGGTGAAAAACTGTTTTTT. The chain uses TRBV21-1 and TRBJ1-4; the table's D call, TRBD1, was not checked against the DNA. TRBV21-1 is a documented pseudogene. CDR3 size: 18 residues.